This record covers a single T cell receptor beta chain. Its antigen is not identified. A J-beta primer mix and a sample-barcoded 5' primer were used in a second PCR of about 7 to 11 cycles. From the 5' RACE reads, TCRdb called clonotypes with MiXCR, one entry per CDR3 protein. The repertoire holds 1.5 million to 2 million distinct CDR3 sequences, with roughly 28% as singletons. This entry belongs to a study of blood T cells in healthy people across ages. Whole-study findings and limits: Roughly linear declines in TCR beta diversity per million T cells occurred with age. PBMC samples, being unsorted, prevented any conclusive comparison of naive and antigen-experienced cells.

The junction had 12 bases not matched to a gene; V was cut back by 3 bases and J by 5 bases. The CDR3 covers 16 residues. Germline V lookup: CDR1 LGHDT, CDR2 YNNKEL (reference sequence). Each donor had around 10 milliliters of peripheral blood drawn. Source material: blood. This chain uses TRBV3-1 with TRBJ2-5; 7 bases map to TRBD2. The sequence came from a woman aged 25 to 39 in good health. The CDR3 loop reads CASSQGLLVETETQYF. CDR3 sequence (DNA): TGTGCCAGCAGCCAGGGACTACTAGTCGAGACCGAGACCCAGTACTTC.